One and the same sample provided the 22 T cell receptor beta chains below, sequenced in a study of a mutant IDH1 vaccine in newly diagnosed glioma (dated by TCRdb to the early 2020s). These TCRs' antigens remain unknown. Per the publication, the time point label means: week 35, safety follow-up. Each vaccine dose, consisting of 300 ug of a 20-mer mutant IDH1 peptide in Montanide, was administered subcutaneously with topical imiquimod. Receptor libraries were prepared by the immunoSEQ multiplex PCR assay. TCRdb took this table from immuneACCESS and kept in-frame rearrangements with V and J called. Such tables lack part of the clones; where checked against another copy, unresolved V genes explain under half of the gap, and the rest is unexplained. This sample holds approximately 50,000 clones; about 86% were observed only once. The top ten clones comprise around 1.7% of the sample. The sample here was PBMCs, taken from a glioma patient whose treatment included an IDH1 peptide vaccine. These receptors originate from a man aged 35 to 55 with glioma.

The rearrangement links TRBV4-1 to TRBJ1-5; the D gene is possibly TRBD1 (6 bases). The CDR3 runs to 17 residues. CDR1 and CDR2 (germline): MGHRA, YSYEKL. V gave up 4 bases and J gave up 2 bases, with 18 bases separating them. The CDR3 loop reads CASSPIAGGWGNQPQHF. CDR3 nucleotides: TGCGCCAGCAGCCCAATAGCGGGGGGCTGGGGCAATCAGCCCCAGCATTTT.

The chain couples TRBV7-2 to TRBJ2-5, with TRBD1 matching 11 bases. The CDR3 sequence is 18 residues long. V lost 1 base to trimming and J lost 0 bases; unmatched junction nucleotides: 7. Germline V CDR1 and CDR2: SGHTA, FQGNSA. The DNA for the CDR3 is TGTGCCAGCAGCTTAGGGGATGGGACAGGGGGTTACCAAGAGACCCAGTACTTC. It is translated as CASSLGDGTGGYQETQYF.

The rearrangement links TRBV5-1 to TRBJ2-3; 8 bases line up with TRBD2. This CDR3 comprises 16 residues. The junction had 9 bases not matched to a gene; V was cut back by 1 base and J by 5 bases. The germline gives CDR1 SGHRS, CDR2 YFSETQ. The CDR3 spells CASSLSAGGGIDTQYF. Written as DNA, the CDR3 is TGCGCCAGCAGCTTGAGCGCGGGAGGAGGGATAGATACGCAGTATTTT. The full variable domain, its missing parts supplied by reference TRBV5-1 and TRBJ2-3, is KAGVTQTPRYLIKTRGQQVTLSCSPISGHRSVSWYQQTPGQGLQFLFEYFSETQRNKGNFPGRFSGRQFSNSRSEMNVSTLELGDSALYLCASSLSAGGGIDTQYFGPGTRLTVL.

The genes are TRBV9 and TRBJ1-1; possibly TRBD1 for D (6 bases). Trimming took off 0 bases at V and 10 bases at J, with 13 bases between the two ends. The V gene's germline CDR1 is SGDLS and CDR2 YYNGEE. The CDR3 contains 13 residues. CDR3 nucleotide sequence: TGTGCCAGCAGCGTAGATCCACAGGGTTTAGCTTTCTTT. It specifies CASSVDPQGLAFF.

For the CDR3, the DNA is TGCGCCAGCAGCCAAATGAGCGGGAGGGCGAGCTACAATGAGCAGTTCTTC. It yields the protein CASSQMSGRASYNEQFF. The V and J genes are TRBV4-1 and TRBJ2-1; 10 nucleotides line up with TRBD2. From germline, CDR1 is MGHRA and CDR2 YSYEKL. The ends lost 2 bases at V and 3 bases at J; junction bases unmatched: 7. The CDR3 is 17 residues long.

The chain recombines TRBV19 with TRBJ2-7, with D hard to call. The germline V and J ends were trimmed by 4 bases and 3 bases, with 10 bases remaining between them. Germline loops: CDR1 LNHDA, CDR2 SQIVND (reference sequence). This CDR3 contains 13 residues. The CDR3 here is CASSTSTNYEQYF. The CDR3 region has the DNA TGTGCCAGTAGTACAAGCACGAACTACGAGCAGTACTTC. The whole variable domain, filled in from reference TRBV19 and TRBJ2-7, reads DGGITQSPKYLFRKEGQNVTLSCEQNLNHDAMYWYRQDPGQGLRLIYYSQIVNDFQKGDIAEGYSVSREKKESFPLTVTSAQKNPTAFYLCASSTSTNYEQYFGPGTRLTVT.

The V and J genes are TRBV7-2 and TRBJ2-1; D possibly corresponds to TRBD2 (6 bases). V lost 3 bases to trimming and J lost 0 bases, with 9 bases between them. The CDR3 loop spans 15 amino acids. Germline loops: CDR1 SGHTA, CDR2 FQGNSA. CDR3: CASSLEGSSYNEQFF. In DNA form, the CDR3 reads TGTGCCAGCAGCTTGGAGGGAAGCTCCTACAATGAGCAGTTCTTC.

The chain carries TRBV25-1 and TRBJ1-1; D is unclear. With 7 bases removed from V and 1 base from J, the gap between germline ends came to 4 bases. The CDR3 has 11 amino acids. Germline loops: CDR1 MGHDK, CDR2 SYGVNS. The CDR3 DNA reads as TGTGCCAGCATACGGAACACTGAAGCTTTCTTT. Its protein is CASIRNTEAFF.

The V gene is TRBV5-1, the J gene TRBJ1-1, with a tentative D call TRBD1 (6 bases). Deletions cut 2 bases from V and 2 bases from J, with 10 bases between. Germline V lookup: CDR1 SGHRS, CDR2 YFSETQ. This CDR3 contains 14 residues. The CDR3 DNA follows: TGCGCCAGCAGCTTAACAGGGAAAAACACTGAAGCTTTCTTT. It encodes CASSLTGKNTEAFF.

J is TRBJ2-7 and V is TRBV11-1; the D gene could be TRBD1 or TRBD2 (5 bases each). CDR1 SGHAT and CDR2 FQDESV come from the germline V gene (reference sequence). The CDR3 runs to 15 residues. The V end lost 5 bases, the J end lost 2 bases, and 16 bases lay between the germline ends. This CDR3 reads CASSGKGDQAYEQYF. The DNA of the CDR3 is TGTGCCAGCAGCGGGAAAGGGGACCAAGCCTACGAGCAGTACTTC.

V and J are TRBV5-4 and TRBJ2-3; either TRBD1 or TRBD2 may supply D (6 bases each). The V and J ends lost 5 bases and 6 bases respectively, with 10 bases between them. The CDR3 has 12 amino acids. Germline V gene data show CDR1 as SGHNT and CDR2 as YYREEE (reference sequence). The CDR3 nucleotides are TGTGCCAGCAGACAGGGAGGTGATACGCAGTATTTT. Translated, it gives CASRQGGDTQYF.

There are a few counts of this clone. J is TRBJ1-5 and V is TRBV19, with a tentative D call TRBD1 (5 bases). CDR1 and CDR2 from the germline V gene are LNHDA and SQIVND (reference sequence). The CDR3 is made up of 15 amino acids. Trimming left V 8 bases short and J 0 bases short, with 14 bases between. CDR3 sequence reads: CASRGTSLSNQPQHF. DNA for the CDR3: TGTGCCAGTCGGGGGACCAGCCTTAGCAATCAGCCCCAGCATTTT.

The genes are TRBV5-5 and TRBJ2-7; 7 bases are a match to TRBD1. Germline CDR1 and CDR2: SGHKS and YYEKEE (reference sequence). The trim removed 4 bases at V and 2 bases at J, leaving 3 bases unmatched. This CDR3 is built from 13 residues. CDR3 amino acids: CASSAQGAYEQYF. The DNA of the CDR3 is TGTGCCAGCAGCGCCCAGGGGGCCTACGAGCAGTACTTC.

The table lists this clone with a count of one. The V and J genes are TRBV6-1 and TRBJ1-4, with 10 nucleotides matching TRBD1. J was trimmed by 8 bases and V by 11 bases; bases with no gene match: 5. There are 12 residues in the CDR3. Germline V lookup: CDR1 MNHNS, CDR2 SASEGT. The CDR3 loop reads CAAEDRGEKLFF. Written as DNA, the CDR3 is TGTGCCGCGGAGGACAGGGGGGAAAAACTGTTTTTT.

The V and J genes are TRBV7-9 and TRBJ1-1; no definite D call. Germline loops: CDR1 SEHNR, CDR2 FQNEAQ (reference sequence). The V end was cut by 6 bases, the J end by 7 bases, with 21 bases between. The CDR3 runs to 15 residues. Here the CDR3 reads CASSFYPRTADEAFF. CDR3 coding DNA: TGTGCCAGCAGTTTTTACCCCAGGACCGCGGATGAAGCTTTCTTT.

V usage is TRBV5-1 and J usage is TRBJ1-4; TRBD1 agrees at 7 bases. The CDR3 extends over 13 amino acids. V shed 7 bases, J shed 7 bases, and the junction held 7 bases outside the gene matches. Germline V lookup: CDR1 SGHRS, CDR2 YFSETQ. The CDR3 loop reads CASGFQGGEKLFF. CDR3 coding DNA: TGCGCCAGCGGGTTCCAGGGGGGTGAAAAACTGTTTTTT.

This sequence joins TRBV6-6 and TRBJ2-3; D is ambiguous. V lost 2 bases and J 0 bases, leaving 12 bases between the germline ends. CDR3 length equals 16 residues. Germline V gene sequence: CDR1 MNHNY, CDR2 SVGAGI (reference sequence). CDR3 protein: CASSYPMVGSTDTQYF. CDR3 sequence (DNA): TGTGCCAGCAGTTACCCGATGGTGGGGAGCACAGATACGCAGTATTTT.

Here the CDR3 reads CASSSFDKTGSNEQFF. The CDR3 coding sequence is TGTGCCAGCAGCTCTTTCGACAAAACAGGGTCGAATGAGCAGTTCTTC. J is TRBJ2-1 and V is TRBV7-3; TRBD1 is a possible D gene (6 bases). Per the germline V gene, CDR1 is SGHTA and CDR2 is FQGTGA. This CDR3 comprises 16 residues. Trimming pared 4 bases from V and 7 bases from J, leaving 20 bases between.

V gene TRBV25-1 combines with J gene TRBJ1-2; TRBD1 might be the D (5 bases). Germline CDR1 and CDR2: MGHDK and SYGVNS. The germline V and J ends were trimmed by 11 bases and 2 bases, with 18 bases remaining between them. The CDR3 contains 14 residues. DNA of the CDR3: TGTGCCGCCGGAGCGGCAGGGAAAAACTATGGCTACACCTTC. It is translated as CAAGAAGKNYGYTF.

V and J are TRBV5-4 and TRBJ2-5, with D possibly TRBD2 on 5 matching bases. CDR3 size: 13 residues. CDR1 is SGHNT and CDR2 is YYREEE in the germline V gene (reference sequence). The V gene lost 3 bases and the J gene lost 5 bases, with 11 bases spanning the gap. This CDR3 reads CASSSAWRETQYF. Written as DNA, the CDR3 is TGTGCCAGCAGCTCTGCCTGGAGGGAGACCCAGTACTTC.

The CDR3 loop reads CASSQWSGDFYGYTF. CDR3 coding DNA: TGCGCCAGCAGCCAATGGTCAGGGGATTTTTATGGCTACACCTTC. V is TRBV4-1 and J is TRBJ1-2; the D gene is possibly TRBD1 (6 bases). Deletions cut 2 bases from V and 5 bases from J, with 15 bases between. Germline CDR1 is MGHRA and CDR2 is YSYEKL. CDR3 length equals 15 residues.

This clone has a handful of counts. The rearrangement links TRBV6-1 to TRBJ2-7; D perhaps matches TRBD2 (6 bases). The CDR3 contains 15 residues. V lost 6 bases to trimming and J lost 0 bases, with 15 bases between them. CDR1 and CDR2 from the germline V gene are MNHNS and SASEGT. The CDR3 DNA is TGTGCCAGCAGACCCGGGACTCTTAGCTCCTACGAGCAGTACTTC. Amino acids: CASRPGTLSSYEQYF.